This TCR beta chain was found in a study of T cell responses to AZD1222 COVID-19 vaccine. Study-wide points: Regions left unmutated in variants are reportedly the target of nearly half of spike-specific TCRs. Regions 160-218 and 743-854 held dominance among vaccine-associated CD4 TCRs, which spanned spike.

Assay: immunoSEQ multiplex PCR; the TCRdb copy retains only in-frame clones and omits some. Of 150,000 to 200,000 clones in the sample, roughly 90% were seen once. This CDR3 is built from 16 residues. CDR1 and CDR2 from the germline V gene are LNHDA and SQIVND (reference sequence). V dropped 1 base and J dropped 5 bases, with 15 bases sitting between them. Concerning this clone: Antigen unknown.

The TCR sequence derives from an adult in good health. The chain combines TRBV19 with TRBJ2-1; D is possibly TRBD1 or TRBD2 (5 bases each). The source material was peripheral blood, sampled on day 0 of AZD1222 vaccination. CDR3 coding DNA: TGTGCCAGTAGTATAGCCGGGACCAGTGGGGACAATGAGCAGTTCTTC. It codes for CASSIAGTSGDNEQFF.